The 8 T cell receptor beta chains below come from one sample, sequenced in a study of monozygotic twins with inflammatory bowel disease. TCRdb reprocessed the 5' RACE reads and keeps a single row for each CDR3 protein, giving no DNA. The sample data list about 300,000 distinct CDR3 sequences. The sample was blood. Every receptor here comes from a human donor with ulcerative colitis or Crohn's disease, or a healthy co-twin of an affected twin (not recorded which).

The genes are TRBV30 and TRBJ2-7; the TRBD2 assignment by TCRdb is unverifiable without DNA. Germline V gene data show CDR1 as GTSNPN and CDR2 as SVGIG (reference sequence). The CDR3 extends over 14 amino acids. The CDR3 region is CAWSGTSGGSEQYF.

The CDR3 region is CASSLTGTRGETQYF. The V and J genes are TRBV7-3 and TRBJ2-5; with no DNA, the TCRdb D assignment of TRBD2 cannot be verified. CDR1 is SGHTA, CDR2 FQGTGA, per germline. The CDR3 has 15 amino acids.

The CDR3 loop is CASSFGYRNTEAFF. V gene TRBV7-9 combines with J gene TRBJ1-1. The CDR3 contains 14 residues. The germline V gene encodes CDR1 SEHNR and CDR2 FQNEAQ (reference sequence).

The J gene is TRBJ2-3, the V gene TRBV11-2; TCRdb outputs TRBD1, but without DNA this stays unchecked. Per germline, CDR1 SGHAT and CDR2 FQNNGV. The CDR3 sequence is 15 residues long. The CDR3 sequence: CASSFDRGLTDTQYF.

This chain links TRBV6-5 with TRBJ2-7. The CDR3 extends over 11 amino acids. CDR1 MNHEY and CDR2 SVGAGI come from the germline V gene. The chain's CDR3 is CASSRDYEQYF.

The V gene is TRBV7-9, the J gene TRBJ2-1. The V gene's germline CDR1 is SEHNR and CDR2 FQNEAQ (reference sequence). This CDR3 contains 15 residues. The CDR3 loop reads CASSYAVAVDGEQFF.

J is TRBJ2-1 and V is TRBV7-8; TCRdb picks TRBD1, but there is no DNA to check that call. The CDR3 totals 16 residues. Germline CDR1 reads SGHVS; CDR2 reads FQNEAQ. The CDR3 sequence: CASSPREKDRAIEQFF.

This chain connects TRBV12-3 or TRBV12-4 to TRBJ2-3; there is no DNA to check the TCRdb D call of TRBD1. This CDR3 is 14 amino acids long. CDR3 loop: CASSAGTGRDTQYF.